These T cell receptor beta chains were read from a single sample in a study of cytomegalovirus exposure and HLA in healthy donors. Generated by immunoSEQ multiplex PCR, the TCRdb table keeps only in-frame clones and is missing some. Among approximately 180,000 clones listed, 75% to 85% were seen once. Sequenced input: PBMCs. Receptor source: a woman under 30 in good health and CMV-seropositive. The CDR3 runs from the conserved cysteine through the conserved F or W. Fields, in order: V gene, clone size, J gene, CDR3 protein. The size entry is marked missing in some rows and otherwise reads once, few, many or a size class.

TRBV7-2	-	TRBJ2-1	CASSFRGGAGNEQFF
TRBV7-6	-	TRBJ2-6	CASSSTSGGYGANGLTF
TRBV5-4	few	TRBJ1-2	CASRHASGKKGYTF
TRBV5-1	-	TRBJ2-3	CASSEEAGTDTQYF
TRBV30	-	TRBJ1-6	CAWSMGQGNSPLHF
TRBV5-4	-	TRBJ2-7	CASSSYGTYEQYF
TRBV6-5	-	TRBJ2-7	CASSYSRAGDPPWYF
TRBV30	-	TRBJ2-3	CAWSQGSGTDTQYF
TRBV10-3	-	TRBJ1-1	CAISAGHQMNTEAFF
TRBV19	-	TRBJ2-7	CASTRGGQGDWEQYF
TRBV19	-	TRBJ1-2	CASTNRDRGGYTF
TRBV10-3	-	TRBJ2-5	CAISESLATQETQYF
TRBV10-1	once	TRBJ2-5	CASSGEETGPAETQYF
TRBV28	-	TRBJ1-1	CASSEGPPRNTEAFF
TRBV7-8	-	TRBJ2-7	CASRSSGAYEQYF
TRBV28	-	TRBJ2-7	CASTYKFPGYEQYF
TRBV6-5	-	TRBJ1-6	CASSRAGINSPLHF
TRBV7-9	-	TRBJ2-3	CASTTATDTQYF
TRBV2	-	TRBJ2-3	CASSPGAGGTDTQYF
TRBV4-1	-	TRBJ1-2	CASSQGTGTYYGYTF
TRBV9	once	TRBJ2-1	CASSVGDRGLRSYNEQFF